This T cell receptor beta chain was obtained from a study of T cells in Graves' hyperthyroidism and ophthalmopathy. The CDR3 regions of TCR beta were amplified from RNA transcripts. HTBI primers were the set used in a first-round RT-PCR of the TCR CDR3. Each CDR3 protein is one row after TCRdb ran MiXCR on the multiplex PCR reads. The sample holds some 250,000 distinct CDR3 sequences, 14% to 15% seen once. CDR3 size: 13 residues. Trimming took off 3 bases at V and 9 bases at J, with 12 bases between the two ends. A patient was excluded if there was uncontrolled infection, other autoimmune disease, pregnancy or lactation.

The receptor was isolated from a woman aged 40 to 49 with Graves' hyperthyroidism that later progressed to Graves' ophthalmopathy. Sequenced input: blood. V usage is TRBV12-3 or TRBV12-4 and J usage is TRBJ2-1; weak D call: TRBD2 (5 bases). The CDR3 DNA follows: TGTGCCAGCAGTTTTAACGCGGGCGGTGAGCAGTTCTTC. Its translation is CASSFNAGGEQFF.